The 28 T cell receptor beta chains below come from one sample, sequenced in a study of CD8 T cells in ankylosing spondylitis (dated by TCRdb to the late 2010s). Receptors were amplified or captured by 5' RACE. The data were produced on an Illumina HiSeq 2500. TCRdb ran its own pipeline on the public reads, namely fastp trimming at Q25 and MiXCR clone calling, and kept in-frame beta chains. Rows with a matching CDR3 protein are joined into one entry that keeps the most common DNA and genes. A total of roughly 180,000 distinct CDR3 sequences appear in this sample, 10% to 15% of them only once. 8% to 13% of the sample is held by the ten biggest clonotypes. Material for sequencing was blood, either unsorted or a sorted T cell fraction (not recorded which). Receptor source: a female donor with ankylosing spondylitis or in good health (not recorded which).

This clonotype was picked up many times. The chain combines TRBV3-1 with TRBJ1-1; D is perhaps TRBD1 (6 bases). The CDR3 loop spans 14 amino acids. V was pared by 5 bases and J by 5 bases, with 15 bases between. The V gene's germline CDR1 is LGHDT and CDR2 YNNKEL (reference sequence). CDR3 coding DNA: TGTGCCAGCAGCTCCACTGGGGGGCTAACTGAAGCTTTCTTT. This sequence encodes CASSSTGGLTEAFF.

At least ten counts were recorded for this clonotype. J is TRBJ1-1 and V is TRBV12-3 or TRBV12-4; D unclear. The V end lost 8 bases, the J end lost 8 bases, and 12 bases lay between the germline ends. This CDR3 has 11 residues. CDR3 DNA: TGTGCCAGCCGAACGCGTGCGGAAGCTTTCTTT. This gives the protein CASRTRAEAFF.

The table lists this clonotype with a few counts. The chain employs TRBV3-1 and TRBJ2-7; D is unclear. This CDR3 region has 12 residues. V lost 2 bases to trimming and J lost 4 bases, with 6 bases between them. Germline lookup yields CDR1 LGHDT and CDR2 YNNKEL (reference sequence). The CDR3 loop is CASSQLWYEQYF. CDR3 DNA sequence: TGTGCCAGCAGCCAACTGTGGTACGAGCAGTACTTC.

This clonotype showed up many times. V and J are TRBV14 and TRBJ1-1, with 7 nucleotides matching TRBD1. CDR3 size: 18 residues. Germline CDR1 is SGHDN and CDR2 is FVKESK. V trimming: 0 bases; J trimming: 1 base; junction bases outside the gene matches: 11. The CDR3 sequence is CASSQDRLKDRSNTEAFF. DNA of the CDR3: TGTGCCAGCAGCCAAGACCGTTTAAAGGACAGGTCGAACACTGAAGCTTTCTTT.

Remarks on this clonotype: This may arise from a read error, as a much more abundant clone is one base away. V usage is TRBV7-9 and J usage is TRBJ2-5; D is perhaps TRBD1 (5 bases). Germline V gene sequence: CDR1 SEHNR, CDR2 FQNEAQ (reference sequence). CDR3 length: 15 residues. The CDR3 is CASSSGHSYQETQHF. The DNA for the CDR3 is TGTGCCAGCAGCTCCGGACACTCGTACCAAGAGACCCAGCACTTC.

The CDR3 DNA reads as TGTGCCAGCAGCTTAGACGGGGATCGGCAGCCCCAGCATTTT. Amino acid sequence: CASSLDGDRQPQHF. The chain uses TRBV7-9 and TRBJ1-5; D is undetermined. Germline CDR1 and CDR2: SEHNR and FQNEAQ (reference sequence). The CDR3 runs to 14 residues. V dropped 1 base and J dropped 7 bases, with 11 bases sitting between them.

In its sample, this clonotype was seen a few times. The chain joins TRBV5-1 to TRBJ2-7, with 9 positions matching TRBD2. V shed 1 base, J shed 0 bases, and the junction held 2 bases outside the gene matches. The CDR3 is 15 residues long. The germline V gene has CDR1 SGHRS and CDR2 YFSETQ. As DNA, the CDR3 is TGCGCCAGCAGCTTGATTAGCGGGAGCTCCTACGAGCAGTACTTC. Its protein product is CASSLISGSSYEQYF.

The V call is TRBV10-3, the J call TRBJ2-7; D may be TRBD1 (6 bases). The CDR3 loop spans 18 amino acids. V gave up 8 bases and J gave up 3 bases, with 29 bases separating them. Germline V gives CDR1 ENHRY, CDR2 SYGVKD. CDR3 loop: CAICEYRIGQGKNYEQYF. In nucleotides, the CDR3 is TGTGCCATCTGCGAGTACAGAATAGGCCAGGGGAAAAACTACGAGCAGTACTTC.

This clonotype has at least ten counts. The chain joins TRBV11-2 to TRBJ2-1; 12 positions match TRBD2. CDR3 length equals 18 residues. Losses at the gene ends were 4 bases for V and 0 bases for J; bases not matched to a gene: 7. CDR1 is SGHAT, CDR2 FQNNGV, per germline. CDR3: CASSSRLAGESSYNEQFF. The CDR3 DNA is TGTGCCAGCAGCTCGAGACTAGCGGGAGAAAGCTCCTACAATGAGCAGTTCTTC.

This clonotype was observed at least ten times. The chain employs TRBV7-6 and TRBJ2-2, with 8 bases matching TRBD1. The junction had 5 bases not matched to a gene; V was cut back by 1 base and J by 1 base. The CDR3 covers 17 residues. Germline assignment: CDR1 SGHVS and CDR2 FNYEAQ. The CDR3 coding sequence is TGTGCCAGCAGCTTAGTTTTCGGACAGGGGAACACCGGGGAGCTGTTTTTT. Translated: CASSLVFGQGNTGELFF. Complete variable domain (other parts from reference TRBV7-6 and TRBJ2-2): GAGVSQSPRYKVTKRGQDVALRCDPISGHVSLYWYRQALGQGPEFLTYFNYEAQQDKSGLPNDRFSAERPEGSISTLTIQRTEQRDSAMYRCASSLVFGQGNTGELFFGEGSRLTVL.

The sample holds many counts of this clonotype. The chain couples TRBV28 to TRBJ2-7; the match to TRBD1 covers 9 bases. Germline V lookup: CDR1 MDHEN, CDR2 SYDVKM. Trimming cost V 5 bases and J 3 bases; bases outside gene matches: 2. This CDR3 has 13 residues. The CDR3 sequence is CASSTGGGYEQYF. The CDR3 bases are TGTGCCAGCAGTACAGGGGGCGGCTACGAGCAGTACTTC.

This clonotype was observed many times. The rearrangement links TRBV29-1 to TRBJ1-2; tentative D call: TRBD1 (6 bases). The V and J ends lost 6 bases and 3 bases respectively, with 14 bases between them. CDR1 is SQVTM, CDR2 ANQGSEA, per germline. The CDR3 has 13 residues. The CDR3 DNA is TGCAGCGTCCGGGGGGCCGGGCACTATGGCTACACCTTC. Translation: CSVRGAGHYGYTF.

In this sample, this clonotype turned up a few times. The V and J genes are TRBV7-9 and TRBJ1-1, with 8 nucleotides matching TRBD1. CDR3 length: 16 amino acids. Germline V gene lookup returns CDR1 SEHNR and CDR2 FQNEAQ (reference sequence). V trimming: 5 bases; J trimming: 0 bases; junction bases outside the gene matches: 8. The CDR3 bases are TGTGCCAGCAGCGTCTCAGGGGGCATAGTGAACACTGAAGCTTTCTTT. It yields the protein CASSVSGGIVNTEAFF.

This clonotype has a count of ten or more. The V call is TRBV6-2 or TRBV6-3, the J call TRBJ2-1, with 10 bases aligning to TRBD1. The CDR3 totals 16 residues. CDR1 MNHEY and CDR2 SVGEGT come from the germline V gene. V lost 6 bases to trimming and J lost 7 bases; unmatched junction nucleotides: 12. The CDR3 protein is CASRYPGDRGRNEQFF. The CDR3, as DNA: TGTGCCAGCAGATACCCTGGGGACAGGGGTAGGAATGAGCAGTTCTTC.

The gene calls are TRBV6-1 and TRBJ1-2, with D possibly being TRBD1 (6 bases). V lost 5 bases, J lost 3 bases, and 13 bases lay in between. The CDR3 is made up of 14 amino acids. Germline CDR1 MNHNS, CDR2 SASEGT. The CDR3 nucleotides read TGTGCCAGCAGTCCTTTCACAGGGTACTATGGCTACACCTTC. Its translation is CASSPFTGYYGYTF.

This clonotype was observed many times. The V and J genes are TRBV4-3 and TRBJ2-1; 9 nucleotides align to TRBD2. Germline CDR1 LGHNA, CDR2 YSLEER. The V gene end was trimmed by 4 bases and the J gene end by 7 bases; junction bases not matched to a gene: 11. The CDR3 runs to 16 residues. CDR3 sequence (DNA): TGCGCCAGCAGCCCCCGTCCGGCGGGGGGGGGGAATGAGCAGTTCTTC. It yields the protein CASSPRPAGGGNEQFF.

The chain couples TRBV20-1 to TRBJ2-1, with TRBD2 matching over 7 bases. The junction had 10 bases not matched to a gene; V was cut back by 6 bases and J by 5 bases. Per germline, CDR1 DFQATT and CDR2 SNEGSKA (reference sequence). The CDR3 runs to 14 residues. The CDR3 region is CSAAIAGQHNEQFF. In DNA, the CDR3 is TGCAGTGCCGCAATAGCGGGCCAGCACAATGAGCAGTTCTTC.

This clonotype has more than one count but fewer than ten. V is TRBV20-1 and J is TRBJ2-3; D might be TRBD2 (5 bases). The CDR3 covers 17 residues. Per germline, CDR1 DFQATT and CDR2 SNEGSKA (reference sequence). Between the trimmed V and J ends, which lost 0 bases and 3 bases, there was a span of 19 bases. CDR3 in DNA: TGCAGTGCTAGAGAGGAGCGGAACCCGATTAAAACAGATACGCAGTATTTT. Amino acid sequence: CSAREERNPIKTDTQYF.

There are many counts of this clonotype. The gene calls are TRBV10-3 and TRBJ2-2; no clear D. From germline, CDR1 is ENHRY and CDR2 SYGVKD. The V gene lost 7 bases and the J gene lost 4 bases, with 16 bases spanning the gap. CDR3 length: 15 amino acids. CDR3 protein: CAIKFELESTGELFF. For the CDR3, the DNA is TGTGCCATCAAATTTGAACTGGAGAGCACCGGGGAGCTGTTTTTT.

This clonotype has a count of ten or more. The chain carries TRBV29-1 and TRBJ1-1; 9 bases are a match to TRBD1. CDR3 size: 17 residues. The germline V gene has CDR1 SQVTM and CDR2 ANQGSEA. The ends lost 2 bases at V and 0 bases at J; junction bases unmatched: 10. Written as DNA, the CDR3 is TGCAGCGTTGAACACTCACAGGGGGCATCGGTGAACACTGAAGCTTTCTTT. Its translation is CSVEHSQGASVNTEAFF.

In its sample, this clonotype was seen a few times. The chain has TRBV5-1 and TRBJ2-5, with 12 bases identical to TRBD2. Germline CDR1 SGHRS, CDR2 YFSETQ. Trimming cost V 0 bases and J 3 bases; bases outside gene matches: 0. CDR3 length: 15 amino acids. CDR3 residues: CASSLGLAGEETQYF. Here the CDR3 DNA reads TGCGCCAGCAGCTTGGGACTAGCGGGAGAAGAGACCCAGTACTTC.

Of note for this clonotype: A much larger clone lies a single base off, so this may be a read error. The chain joins TRBV12-3 or TRBV12-4 to TRBJ1-3; D uncertain. This CDR3 has 13 residues. The DNA for the CDR3 is TGTGCCAGCAGTTTATATCTTGGACACACCATATATTTT. Its translation: CASSLYLGHTIYF.

This clonotype was observed at least ten times. The chain joins TRBV6-1 to TRBJ1-4; unclear D gene. This CDR3 contains 15 residues. Looked up from germline, CDR1 is MNHNS and CDR2 is SASEGT. V lost 3 bases to trimming and J lost 1 base, with 9 bases between them. The CDR3 DNA reads as TGTGCCAGCAGTGATGGGCAAGTAACTAATGAAAAACTGTTTTTT. Its translation is CASSDGQVTNEKLFF.

The chain has TRBV29-1 and TRBJ2-2, with 11 nucleotides matching TRBD1. Per the germline V gene, CDR1 is SQVTM and CDR2 is ANQGSEA. V lost 3 bases and J lost 7; bases outside the gene matches: 7. The CDR3 runs 15 residues. The CDR3 DNA follows: TGCAGCGTTGAGGACGGACAGGGGGCAGGCGGGGAGCTGTTTTTT. Translation: CSVEDGQGAGGELFF.

This clonotype showed up many times. The chain recombines TRBV5-1 with TRBJ2-1; the match to TRBD2 covers 10 bases. Trimming at V came to 0 bases and at J to 0 bases, leaving 6 bases not matched to a gene. Germline loops: CDR1 SGHRS, CDR2 YFSETQ. The CDR3 has 18 residues. The CDR3 DNA reads as TGCGCCAGCAGCTTGGTAGGTAGCGGGAGGTTCTCCTACAATGAGCAGTTCTTC. This gives the protein CASSLVGSGRFSYNEQFF.

This clonotype has just a few counts. This chain connects TRBV7-2 to TRBJ2-5, with TRBD1 matching over 10 bases. The junction had 6 bases not matched to a gene; V was cut back by 6 bases and J by 5 bases. CDR3 length: 14 amino acids. Germline CDR1 is SGHTA and CDR2 is FQGNSA. CDR3 sequence: CASSVDRGSETQYF. DNA for the CDR3: TGTGCCAGCAGTGTGGACAGGGGGAGCGAGACCCAGTACTTC.

This clonotype was counted at least ten times. The chain joins TRBV7-9 to TRBJ1-1, with a tentative D call TRBD1 (6 bases). Deletions cut 7 bases from V and 7 bases from J, with 16 bases between. CDR1 is SEHNR, CDR2 FQNEAQ, per germline (reference sequence). The CDR3 totals 13 residues. CDR3 protein: CASTIQEGGEAFF. DNA of the CDR3: TGTGCCAGCACCATTCAGGAGGGGGGTGAAGCTTTCTTT.

This clonotype has a count of ten or more. The chain links TRBV27 to TRBJ1-6, with D unresolved. Germline V gene data show CDR1 as MNHEY and CDR2 as SMNVEV (reference sequence). The CDR3 length is 12 residues. The V and J ends lost 5 bases and 8 bases respectively, with 7 bases between them. The CDR3 loop reads CASSPKYSPLHF. Written as DNA, the CDR3 is TGTGCCAGCAGTCCGAAATATTCACCCCTCCACTTT.